The sequence of this T cell receptor beta chain was determined in a study of blood T cell repertoires in COVID-19. V was clipped by 7 bases and J by 6 bases, with 19 bases between them. This CDR3 is 15 amino acids long. CDR1 is SNHLY, CDR2 FYNNEI, per germline. In the study's own analysis: Reference gene primer amplification in the assay estimated nucleated cell counts. TCRdb's copy holds only in-frame clones and misses some; the assay was immunoSEQ multiplex PCR. The V and J calls and the clone size are those of that table, but D and trimming were determined from the DNA. The table records about 320,000 clones, about 87% of them present only once.

Specimen: peripheral blood. V and J are TRBV2 and TRBJ2-1; possibly TRBD1 for D (6 bases). The sequence was obtained from a young woman with COVID-19, enrolled during active disease. In nucleotides, the CDR3 is TGTGCCAGCATTCCGTTTGGGGGCAGAGCCAATGAGCAGTTCTTC. It codes for CASIPFGGRANEQFF.